This record concerns one TCR beta chain sequence. This clone was counted between two and nine times. This receptor's antigen is unknown. Base qualities are not recorded, but no much larger clone differs from it by a single base. This specimen includes other DNA sequences encoding the same CDR3. The CDR3 regions of human TCRbeta chains were analyzed by immunosequencing. Regarding the original processing steps: TCRs in the repertoires were matched against a reference library of SARS-CoV-2-specific TCRs that had been generated with the MIRA antigen-specificity platform. Breadth meant the fraction of unique TCRs that were SARS-CoV-2-associated, whereas depth meant the fraction of total T cells that were SARS-CoV-2-associated. Using the MIRA data, every spike-specific TCR was mapped to the spike region that the TCR reacted to and assigned to either a CD4 or a CD8 class. Log10-transformed breadth and depth values were compared by one-way ANOVA with Sidak's multiple comparisons tests. Held by TCRdb, this immuneACCESS table contains in-frame sequences only and omits some clones. Under half of the omission traces to an unresolved V gene where checked; the cause of the rest is unknown. The V and J calls and the clone size are those of that table, but D and trimming were determined from the DNA. For this sample the table gives more than 140,000 clones, of which around nine tenths were detected only once. Around 5% of the sample is in the top ten clones.

Trimming leaves V shorter by 6 bases and J shorter by 7 bases, with the junction holding 8 bases beyond the gene matches. The germline V gene yields MDHEN for CDR1 and SYDVKM for CDR2. From the cysteine up to the phenylalanine, the CDR3 has a length of 14 residues. Solely the CDR3 DNA is kept, with 42 bases framed from the first base. The record originates from a study of T cell responses to AZD1222 COVID-19 vaccine (dated by TCRdb to about 2021). Notes on the research overall: Because spike-specific TCR depth and breadth did not differ between the two schedules, AZD1222 recipients who got a second dose at roughly 4 weeks were pooled with those who got a second dose at roughly 12 weeks. A total of more than 230 trial participants underwent TCR sequencing, of whom nearly 210 had received two doses of AZD1222 and around 25 had received two doses of the MenACWY control vaccine. Trial participants were enrolled into age subgroups of 18-55, 56-69 and 70-plus years, which contained around 150, 29 and 61 TCR-sequenced participants, respectively. Results the study describes overall, beyond this receptor: Conclusions about previously exposed vaccinees are limited, since just five or six AZD1222 recipients were seropositive for SARS-CoV-2 at baseline. Vaccine-associated CD4 TCRs spanned the whole spike protein, with dominant responses in regions 160-218 and 743-854. Epitopes outside the regions mutated in the B.1.351 and B.1.1.7 variants were reportedly recognized by nearly half of the unique spike-specific TCRs. No day 14 peak-response samples were available, so repertoires were characterized only after the peak T cell response. After two AZD1222 doses, spike-specific TCR breadth and depth were significantly higher than at day 0 and than in MenACWY recipients. In the small 56-69-year group, the increase in depth fell short of significance, most likely because of low power. Most participants were white British and females outnumbered males, and the authors suggested that clonal diversity may have been underestimated.

The sample's time point, from its label and the paper: baseline before first vaccination. Samples from vaccinated people were obtained from the UK trials COV001 and COV002, which included a single-blind randomized controlled phase 2/3 trial of AZD1222 (ChAdOx1 nCoV-19) in healthy adults. For TCRbeta chain sequencing, PBMC samples from trial participants were taken at day 0 and at day 28 after the second dose. Recombination joined TRBV28 with TRBJ1-4; 7 junctional bases match TRBD1. This receptor was taken from an adult in good health. The sample in question was peripheral blood, obtained on day 0 of AZD1222 vaccination. In nucleotides, the sequence is TGTGCCAGCAGCCGTGGACAGGCGCGTGAAAAACTGTTTTTT. Protein translation: CASSRGQAREKLFF.